The 32 T cell receptor beta chains given below trace back to one sample, sequenced in a study of OX40 agonist ivuxolimab in advanced cancers. Assay used: immunoSEQ multiplex PCR; TCRdb lists only in-frame clones, some missing. The data hold tens of thousands of clones, with roughly nine tenths observed a single time. Sequenced here: CD4+ or CD8+ T cells sorted from blood, sampled in a trial of the OX40 agonist ivuxolimab. The source of these receptors is an adult with an advanced solid tumor such as melanoma, head and neck, liver or kidney cancer.

V gene TRBV5-1 combines with J gene TRBJ1-3, with no clear D. V was cut by 4 bases and J by 3 bases, with 11 bases left in between. CDR1 is SGHRS and CDR2 is YFSETQ in the germline V gene. The CDR3 is 14 amino acids. The CDR3 sequence is CASSPPGSGNTIYF. The CDR3 DNA follows: TGCGCCAGCAGCCCCCCGGGGAGTGGAAACACCATATATTTT.

The J gene is TRBJ2-5, the V gene TRBV19; TRBD2 matches at 8 bases. J was trimmed by 1 base and V by 8 bases; bases with no gene match: 9. CDR1 LNHDA and CDR2 SQIVND come from the germline V gene (reference sequence). The CDR3 sequence is 15 residues long. For the CDR3, the DNA is TGTGCCAGTGCCCGGGGGGGGTCAGGCCAAGAGACCCAGTACTTC. This codes for CASARGGSGQETQYF.

The rearrangement uses TRBV7-9 and TRBJ2-1; 10 positions agree with TRBD2. Unmatched junction bases numbered 7, after V lost 4 bases and J lost 4 bases. Germline V gene sequence: CDR1 SEHNR, CDR2 FQNEAQ (reference sequence). CDR3 length: 16 residues. CDR3 sequence reads: CASSYVAGGAYNEQFF. CDR3 nucleotide sequence: TGTGCCAGCAGCTACGTAGCGGGAGGAGCTTACAATGAGCAGTTCTTC. Filled out from reference TRBV7-9 and TRBJ2-1, the complete variable domain reads DTGVSQNPRHKITKRGQNVTFRCDPISEHNRLYWYRQTLGQGPEFLTYFQNEAQLEKSRLLSDRFSAERPKGSFSTLEIQRTEQGDSAMYLCASSYVAGGAYNEQFFGPGTRLTVL.

In its sample, this clone was seen once. This chain links TRBV5-1 with TRBJ1-1, with 8 positions matching TRBD1. Germline V gene lookup returns CDR1 SGHRS and CDR2 YFSETQ. J gave up 2 bases and V 4 bases, and 4 bases lay outside the gene matches. The CDR3 extends over 14 amino acids. The CDR3 DNA reads TGCGCCAGCAGCCGGGGACAGGCTAACACTGAAGCTTTCTTT. Translation gives CASSRGQANTEAFF.

This chain joins TRBV11-3 and TRBJ2-3, with 8 bases identical to TRBD2. The germline gives CDR1 SGHNT, CDR2 YENEEA. V trimming: 0 bases; J trimming: 10 bases; junction bases outside the gene matches: 9. The CDR3 is 15 amino acids. The CDR3 spells CASSLESGGPYAQYF. CDR3 nucleotide sequence: TGTGCCAGCAGCTTAGAGTCGGGAGGGCCTTATGCGCAGTATTTT.

This rearrangement joins TRBV7-2 to TRBJ1-1; D unclear. This CDR3 has 16 amino acids. The germline gives CDR1 SGHTA, CDR2 FQGNSA. V lost 1 base and J lost 5, with 17 bases in between. In DNA form, the CDR3 reads TGTGCCAGCAGCTTAGATTGGGCTCGAATGAGGACTGAAGCTTTCTTT. Translating it yields CASSLDWARMRTEAFF.

The chain is built from TRBV18 and TRBJ2-1; 7 nucleotides agree with TRBD2. The CDR3 has 15 amino acids. V trimming: 2 bases; J trimming: 6 bases; junction bases outside the gene matches: 7. Germline V lookup: CDR1 KGHSH, CDR2 LQKENI. CDR3 amino acids: CASSPRVGGSNEQFF. As DNA, the CDR3 is TGTGCCAGCTCACCAAGAGTGGGAGGGTCCAATGAGCAGTTCTTC.

The V gene is TRBV7-9, the J gene TRBJ1-2, with D hard to call. This CDR3 spans 16 amino acids. The V gene's germline CDR1 is SEHNR and CDR2 FQNEAQ (reference sequence). Trimming left V 4 bases short and J 4 bases short, with 19 bases between. CDR3 bases: TGTGCCAGCAGCTCTTCGGACCGAGCTTGGGTCTATGGCTACACCTTC. Translated: CASSSSDRAWVYGYTF. The whole variable domain, remainder taken from reference TRBV7-9 and TRBJ1-2, is DTGVSQNPRHKITKRGQNVTFRCDPISEHNRLYWYRQTLGQGPEFLTYFQNEAQLEKSRLLSDRFSAERPKGSFSTLEIQRTEQGDSAMYLCASSSSDRAWVYGYTFGSGTRLTVV.

The chain links TRBV5-4 to TRBJ2-2; 8 nucleotides agree with TRBD2. Germline assignment: CDR1 SGHNT and CDR2 YYREEE (reference sequence). This CDR3 spans 15 amino acids. With 0 bases clipped from V and 6 bases from J, the junction kept 4 bases outside the gene matches. CDR3: CASSLDPSGSGELFF. The DNA of the CDR3 is TGTGCCAGCAGCTTGGATCCTAGCGGGTCCGGGGAGCTGTTTTTT.

The gene calls are TRBV7-2 and TRBJ1-1, with D perhaps TRBD1 (6 bases). The CDR3 length is 13 residues. The germline V gene encodes CDR1 SGHTA and CDR2 FQGNSA. V lost 5 bases and J 8 bases, leaving 15 bases between the germline ends. CDR3 coding DNA: TGTGCCAGCAGCCCAGGGGTGGCTAGGGAAGCTTTCTTT. This translates into CASSPGVAREAFF.

The chain couples TRBV27 to TRBJ2-5; 9 bases are shared with TRBD1. The trim removed 5 bases at V and 5 bases at J, leaving 6 bases unmatched. The length of the CDR3 is 14 residues. CDR1 and CDR2 from the germline V gene are MNHEY and SMNVEV (reference sequence). The CDR3 reads CASSQDRGAETQYF. For the CDR3, the DNA is TGTGCCAGCAGTCAAGACAGGGGGGCCGAGACCCAGTACTTC.

V usage is TRBV18 and J usage is TRBJ1-2; TRBD1 matches 9 bases. In germline, CDR1 is KGHSH, CDR2 LQKENI. There are 15 residues in the CDR3. Trimming took 5 bases from V and 3 from J; bases not matched to a gene: 7. The CDR3 reads CASSDRDRVDYGYTF. The CDR3 region has the DNA TGTGCCAGCTCAGACCGGGACAGGGTCGACTATGGCTACACCTTC.

The chain uses TRBV7-8 and TRBJ2-1; 8 bases line up with TRBD1. Germline V gene sequence: CDR1 SGHVS, CDR2 FQNEAQ. The CDR3 has 17 residues. Losses at the gene ends were 3 bases for V and 2 bases for J; bases not matched to a gene: 9. Written as DNA, the CDR3 is TGTGCCAGCAGCTTCCCGGGGGACAGGACCACCTACAATGAGCAGTTCTTC. Its translation: CASSFPGDRTTYNEQFF.

This rearrangement joins TRBV28 to TRBJ2-7; TRBD1 matches 9 bases. Losses at the gene ends were 4 bases for V and 6 bases for J; bases not matched to a gene: 10. This CDR3 is built from 15 residues. Germline V CDR1 and CDR2: MDHEN, SYDVKM. The CDR3, as DNA: TGTGCCAGCAGTTCATCGAGGACAGGGGTTTTCGAGCAGTACTTC. Its translation is CASSSSRTGVFEQYF.

J is TRBJ2-2 and V is TRBV9; weak D call: TRBD1 (7 bases). With 5 bases removed from V and 4 bases from J, the gap between germline ends came to 15 bases. CDR1 and CDR2 from the germline V gene are SGDLS and YYNGEE. The CDR3 loop spans 15 amino acids. CDR3 sequence: CASSPRGAATGELFF. In DNA form, the CDR3 reads TGTGCCAGCAGTCCCAGGGGGGCGGCCACCGGGGAGCTGTTTTTT. The whole variable domain, remainder taken from reference TRBV9 and TRBJ2-2, is DSGVTQTPKHLITATGQRVTLRCSPRSGDLSVYWYQQSLDQGLQFLIQYYNGEERAKGNILERFSAQQFPDLHSELNLSSLELGDSALYFCASSPRGAATGELFFGEGSRLTVL.

J is TRBJ2-1 and V is TRBV5-1; 8 bases align to TRBD1. The junction had 10 bases not matched to a gene; V was cut back by 6 bases and J by 2 bases. CDR1 is SGHRS and CDR2 is YFSETQ in the germline V gene. The CDR3 runs 16 residues. The CDR3 nucleotides read TGCGCCAGCATCGAAGGCTCGGGACAGGCCTACAATGAGCAGTTCTTC. Translating it yields CASIEGSGQAYNEQFF.

The chain combines TRBV7-9 with TRBJ1-2; D is possibly TRBD1 (5 bases). Germline-derived CDR1 and CDR2 are SEHNR and FQNEAQ (reference sequence). V gave up 2 bases and J gave up 6 bases, with 7 bases separating them. The CDR3 loop spans 12 amino acids. CDR3 DNA sequence: TGTGCCAGCAGCTTAATAGGGGATGGCTACACCTTC. This translates into CASSLIGDGYTF.

CDR3 protein: CASSKRQGANTEAFF. The DNA for the CDR3 is TGTGCCAGTAGTAAGCGACAGGGGGCGAACACTGAAGCTTTCTTT. The chain employs TRBV19 and TRBJ1-1; 10 nucleotides match TRBD1. The CDR3 runs 15 residues. Looked up from germline, CDR1 is LNHDA and CDR2 is SQIVND (reference sequence). Trimming removed 4 bases from V and 1 base from J; junction bases left unmatched: 3.

The chain recombines TRBV11-3 with TRBJ2-3; no reliable D call. Between the trimmed V and J ends, which lost 1 base and 3 bases, there was a span of 8 bases. Germline V CDR1 and CDR2: SGHNT, YENEEA. The CDR3 has 14 residues. CDR3 coding DNA: TGTGCCAGCAGCTTAGCCACCGGGACAGATACGCAGTATTTT. Translation: CASSLATGTDTQYF.

The J gene is TRBJ2-3, the V gene TRBV7-3; 7 bases are a match to TRBD2. Germline values: CDR1 SGHTA, CDR2 FQGTGA. Trimming removed 0 bases from V and 0 bases from J; junction bases left unmatched: 6. The CDR3 totals 17 residues. In DNA, the CDR3 is TGTGCCAGCAGCTTAACTTCCCCAGCGGGAAGCACAGATACGCAGTATTTT. Encoded protein: CASSLTSPAGSTDTQYF.

The rearrangement links TRBV4-2 to TRBJ2-3, with 13 bases matching TRBD2. Unmatched junction bases numbered 4, after V lost 2 bases and J lost 5 bases. Germline V CDR1 and CDR2: LGHNA, YNFKEQ. The CDR3 is 16 amino acids. CDR3 in DNA: TGTGCCAGCAGCCAATCCGGGACTAGCGGGATAGATACGCAGTATTTT. This sequence encodes CASSQSGTSGIDTQYF.

The chain couples TRBV5-1 to TRBJ1-6; 8 bases match TRBD1. Germline lookup yields CDR1 SGHRS and CDR2 YFSETQ. Germline trimming cut 4 bases from V and 7 bases from J; bases unmatched to any gene: 4. This CDR3 is built from 14 residues. The CDR3 is CASSRDRNNSPLHF. CDR3 nucleotide sequence: TGCGCCAGCAGCCGGGACAGGAACAATTCACCCCTCCACTTT.

The genes are TRBV11-3 and TRBJ2-5, with D uncertain. The J call may be wrong; the DNA end is better matched by TRBJ2-7. The germline CDR1 and CDR2 sequences are SGHNT and YENEEA. This CDR3 has 11 amino acids. The DNA for the CDR3 is TGTGCCAGCAGCTTTAGTGACGAGCAGTACTTC. It encodes CASSFSDEQYF.

This sequence joins TRBV6-5 and TRBJ2-1; the D gene is possibly TRBD1 (6 bases). The V gene's germline CDR1 is MNHEY and CDR2 SVGAGI. The germline V and J ends were trimmed by 6 bases and 2 bases, with 11 bases remaining between them. This CDR3 is 14 amino acids long. CDR3 nucleotide sequence: TGTGCCAGCAGCAAGCAGGGGCCCTACAATGAGCAGTTCTTC. Its protein product is CASSKQGPYNEQFF.

V usage is TRBV7-3 and J usage is TRBJ1-5; no reliable D call. CDR3 size: 13 residues. Germline V gene data show CDR1 as SGHTA and CDR2 as FQGTGA. The germline V and J ends were trimmed by 3 bases and 5 bases, with 8 bases remaining between them. The CDR3 loop reads CASSFTTDQPQHF. In DNA form, the CDR3 reads TGTGCCAGCAGCTTCACTACAGATCAGCCCCAGCATTTT.

The chain links TRBV6-5 to TRBJ2-1; TRBD2 matches at 13 bases. CDR1 MNHEY and CDR2 SVGAGI come from the germline V gene. V was clipped by 5 bases and J by 13 bases; unmatched bases: 5. The CDR3 extends over 13 amino acids. DNA of the CDR3: TGTGCCAGCAGTCTACGACTAGCGGGAGGCCAGTTCTTC. Translated, it gives CASSLRLAGGQFF.

The rearrangement joins TRBV28 to TRBJ2-3; 8 bases line up with TRBD2. Looked up from germline, CDR1 is MDHEN and CDR2 is SYDVKM. The J segment lost 1 base and the V segment lost 3 bases, leaving 3 bases of the junction unmatched. The CDR3 runs to 15 residues. In nucleotides, the CDR3 is TGTGCCAGCAGTTTCGGGGGGGCTGGCACAGATACGCAGTATTTT. Translating it yields CASSFGGAGTDTQYF.

A note on this clone: One end of the junction fails to match germline, which may point to a read error. This chain connects TRBV7-7 to TRBJ2-5; the D gene could be TRBD1 or TRBD2 (6 bases each). The CDR3 loop spans 14 amino acids. Germline values: CDR1 SSHAT, CDR2 FNYEAQ (reference sequence). The CDR3 here is CASSLGGFGETQYF. The CDR3 DNA is TGTGCTAGCAGCTTAGGGGGGTTTGGGGAGACCCAGTACTTC.

This chain links TRBV9 with TRBJ2-3; 10 nucleotides line up with TRBD2. This CDR3 has 15 amino acids. J gave up 4 bases and V 2 bases, and 4 bases lay outside the gene matches. CDR1 is SGDLS and CDR2 is YYNGEE in the germline V gene. CDR3 DNA: TGTGCCAGCAGCGTTAGCGGGAGGTCCCCAGATACGCAGTATTTT. Residues: CASSVSGRSPDTQYF.

This clone was observed once. The CDR3, as DNA: TGTGCCAGCAGCCCCTTTGGTATGGCTGTGAACACTGAAGCTTTCTTT. The encoded protein is CASSPFGMAVNTEAFF. This chain uses TRBV7-3 with TRBJ1-1; D not certain. CDR1 and CDR2 (germline): SGHTA, FQGTGA. The CDR3 has 16 residues. Trimming pared 5 bases from V and 0 bases from J, leaving 16 bases between. Supplemented by reference TRBV7-3 and TRBJ1-1, the full variable domain reads GAGVSQTPSNKVTEKGKYVELRCDPISGHTALYWYRQSLGQGPEFLIYFQGTGAADDSGLPNDRFFAVRPEGSVSTLKIQRTERGDSAVYLCASSPFGMAVNTEAFFGQGTRLTVV.

This clone was recorded once. The DNA for the CDR3 is TGTGCCAGCAGCGTAGCCCCCGGGGAGCTGTTTTTT. It codes for CASSVAPGELFF. The chain carries TRBV9 and TRBJ2-2; D not resolved. Germline V gene sequence: CDR1 SGDLS, CDR2 YYNGEE. This CDR3 comprises 12 residues. Trimming stripped 0 bases from V and 6 bases from J, with 3 bases between.

This rearrangement joins TRBV7-3 to TRBJ1-3; D ambiguous. The CDR3 spans 13 residues. Germline V gene sequence: CDR1 SGHTA, CDR2 FQGTGA. Trimming shortened V by 5 bases and J by 4 bases, and 9 bases separated the two germline ends. The CDR3 protein is CASSPSVGNTIYF. In nucleotides, the CDR3 is TGTGCCAGCAGCCCCAGTGTAGGAAACACCATATATTTT.